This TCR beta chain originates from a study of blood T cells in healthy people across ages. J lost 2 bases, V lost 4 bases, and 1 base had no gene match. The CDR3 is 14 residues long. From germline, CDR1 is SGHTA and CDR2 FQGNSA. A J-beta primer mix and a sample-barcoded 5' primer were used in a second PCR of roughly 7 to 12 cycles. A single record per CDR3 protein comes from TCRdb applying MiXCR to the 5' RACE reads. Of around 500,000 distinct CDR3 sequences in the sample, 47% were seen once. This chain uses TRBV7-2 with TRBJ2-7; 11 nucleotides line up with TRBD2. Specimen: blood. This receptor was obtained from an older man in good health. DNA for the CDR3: TGTGCCAGCAGCTCGGGACTAGCGGCCTACGAGCAGTACTTC. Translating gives CASSSGLAAYEQYF.